This entry is about one TCR beta chain. The antigen is undetermined. This entry belongs to a study of tumor-infiltrating lymphocytes in localized non-small cell lung cancer. The CDR3 covers 13 residues. With 1 base removed from V and 1 base from J, the gap between germline ends came to 2 bases. Germline V gives CDR1 GTSNPN, CDR2 SVGIG (reference sequence). Only in-frame clones appear in the TCRdb table, and some are missing; sequencing was by immunoSEQ multiplex PCR. The sample gives about 12,000 clones, about 67% of which show up once; approximately 10% is in the top ten. Study results and limitations: Compared with uninvolved lung, tumors showed higher T cell infiltration by TCRbeta sequencing. No T-cell fraction difference was seen between IM1 and IM2 tumors. Only some patients had TCR sequencing, depending on available tissue.

The chain is built from TRBV30 and TRBJ1-6; D remains ambiguous. The sample taken for sequencing was uninvolved lung tissue not adjacent to the tumor. This TCR came from a human donor with non-small cell lung cancer. The CDR3 DNA reads as TGTGCCTGGAGTGGTTCCTATAATTCACCCCTCCACTTT. Its translation: CAWSGSYNSPLHF. Drawing the rest from reference TRBV30 and TRBJ1-6, the complete variable domain is SQTIHQWPATLVQPVGSPLSLECTVEGTSNPNLYWYRQAAGRGLQLLFYSVGIGQISSEVPQNLSASRPQDRQFILSSKKLLLSDSGFYLCAWSGSYNSPLHFGNGTRLTVT.